Presented here are 25 T cell receptor beta chains from one specimen sequenced in a study of regulatory T cells in long-lasting Graves disease. The time point here: persistent/refractory GD, antithyroid drugs over 5 years with positive TRAb. Extracted RNA from PBMCs served as the source of the TCR library. Through Arm-PCR of CDR3 regions and iRepertoire HTBI primers, TCR beta libraries were built. TCRdb recomputed calls from the multiplex PCR reads with MiXCR, one row per CDR3 protein. The data hold about 470,000 distinct CDR3 sequences, with under 25% observed a single time. The specimen was peripheral blood mononuclear cells (PBMCs), collected when the disease was refractory, from a patient treated with antithyroid drugs. These receptor sequences come from a female donor with Graves disease.

This clonotype turned up a few times. This sequence may be a read error, since a much larger clone differs from it by one base. V usage is TRBV7-8 and J usage is TRBJ1-1; D not certain. This CDR3 has 14 residues. Per the germline V gene, CDR1 is SGHVS and CDR2 is FQNEAQ. CDR3 DNA: TGTGCCGGCAGCCCCCGGGCCCTGAACACTGAAGCTTTCTTT. Protein product: CAGSPRALNTEAFF.

This clonotype was detected only a few times. This rearrangement joins TRBV27 to TRBJ2-3; maybe TRBD2 (5 bases). V dropped 5 bases and J dropped 0 bases, with 9 bases sitting between them. This CDR3 is built from 14 residues. From germline, CDR1 is MNHEY and CDR2 SMNVEV (reference sequence). The CDR3 here is CASSPRTSTDTQYF. In nucleotides, the CDR3 is TGTGCCAGCAGTCCCCGGACTAGCACAGATACGCAGTATTTT.

The genes are TRBV9 and TRBJ2-3, with D possibly being TRBD2 (6 bases). The CDR3 runs to 16 residues. Trimming removed 4 bases at V and 0 bases at J, with 15 bases between. The germline V gene has CDR1 SGDLS and CDR2 YYNGEE. CDR3 nucleotides: TGTGCCAGCAGCCCTATGGGACTTGGGAGCACAGATACGCAGTATTTT. Residues: CASSPMGLGSTDTQYF.

The chain uses TRBV28 and TRBJ2-3; 9 positions match TRBD2. The junction had 10 bases not matched to a gene; V was cut back by 11 bases and J by 4 bases. This CDR3 spans 14 amino acids. CDR1 is MDHEN, CDR2 SYDVKM, per germline. The CDR3 coding sequence is TGTGCCCCACAGCGGGGGGACGTCCCAGATACGCAGTATTTT. This gives the protein CAPQRGDVPDTQYF.

This clonotype was counted a few times. The chain couples TRBV5-8 to TRBJ2-7; D is unresolved. Trimming took 4 bases from V and 2 from J, leaving 22 bases between them. CDR1 SGHTS and CDR2 YDEGEE come from the germline V gene. The CDR3 runs 17 residues. CDR3 region: CASSHPPADKEAYEQYF. In nucleotides, the CDR3 is TGTGCCAGCAGCCACCCTCCCGCTGATAAGGAAGCCTACGAGCAGTACTTC.

There are a few counts of this clonotype. V and J are TRBV7-2 and TRBJ2-7, with D hard to call. Germline assignment: CDR1 SGHTA and CDR2 FQGNSA. CDR3 length equals 14 residues. Between the trimmed V and J ends, which lost 5 bases and 4 bases, there was a span of 15 bases. The CDR3 here is CASSPTDPWYEQYF. The CDR3 DNA reads as TGTGCCAGCAGCCCTACCGATCCATGGTACGAGCAGTACTTC.

This clonotype showed up many times. The CDR3 loop reads CASSEEQGRQPQHF. CDR3 nucleotide sequence: TGTGCCAGCAGTGAAGAACAGGGGAGGCAGCCCCAGCATTTT. The genes are TRBV2 and TRBJ1-5; 7 bases line up with TRBD1. Germline loops: CDR1 SNHLY, CDR2 FYNNEI. V trimming: 1 base; J trimming: 7 bases; junction bases outside the gene matches: 4. The CDR3 sequence is 14 residues long.

This chain connects TRBV19 to TRBJ2-2, with D perhaps TRBD2 (5 bases). V was shortened by 0 bases and J by 5 bases, with 22 bases between the two germline ends. The CDR3 has 19 amino acids. CDR1 is LNHDA, CDR2 SQIVND, per germline (reference sequence). CDR3 bases: TGTGCCAGTAGTATAGATCTGACAACCCATCCGGGGAGTACCGGGGAGCTGTTTTTT. This translates into CASSIDLTTHPGSTGELFF.

V is TRBV29-1 and J is TRBJ1-2; D not resolved. In germline, CDR1 is SQVTM, CDR2 ANQGSEA. The V and J ends lost 4 bases and 4 bases respectively, with 22 bases between them. The CDR3 spans 16 residues. The CDR3 region has the DNA TGCAGCGTTGGAACCCTCGGGTCCTACTTAGGCTATGGCTACACCTTC. Encoded protein: CSVGTLGSYLGYGYTF.

The chain uses TRBV28 and TRBJ2-3; D is possibly TRBD2 (5 bases). This CDR3 has 15 residues. Between the trimmed V and J ends, which lost 3 bases and 2 bases, there was a span of 12 bases. Germline lookup yields CDR1 MDHEN and CDR2 SYDVKM. CDR3 sequence reads: CASSLSGINTDTQYF. CDR3 nucleotide sequence: TGTGCCAGCAGTTTGAGCGGTATAAACACAGATACGCAGTATTTT.

At least ten counts were recorded for this clonotype. The chain uses TRBV12-5 and TRBJ2-7, with 9 bases that match TRBD1. J lost 2 bases, V lost 0 bases, and 11 bases had no gene match. CDR3 length: 18 residues. Germline lookup yields CDR1 LGHNT and CDR2 FRNRAP. The DNA of the CDR3 is TGTGCTAGTGGTTTGGTATATGGTGGACAGGGGATCCCCTACGAGCAGTACTTC. This encodes CASGLVYGGQGIPYEQYF.

This clonotype was detected ten times or more. The chain links TRBV7-9 to TRBJ1-1, with D perhaps matching TRBD1 (6 bases). The CDR3 has 12 residues. Germline V CDR1 and CDR2: SEHNR, FQNEAQ (reference sequence). V lost 4 bases to trimming and J lost 4 bases, with 7 bases between them. CDR3 in amino acids: CASSSGATEAFF. In nucleotides, the CDR3 is TGTGCCAGCAGCTCAGGGGCCACTGAAGCTTTCTTT.

Of note for this clonotype: A much larger clone differs by one base, so this may be a read error. The DNA is left out, because the CDR3 cannot be placed on it with certainty; the CDR3 is given as TCRdb lists it. The chain joins TRBV7-9 to TRBJ1-1; TRBD1 was called by the table and not checked on the DNA. The CDR3 adds up to 14 amino acids, both ends counted. Germline V gene sequence: CDR1 SEHNR, CDR2 FQNEAQ (reference sequence). CDR3 amino acids: CASSFGGGNTEVFF.

This sequence joins TRBV15 and TRBJ2-1; a weak D match, TRBD2 (6 bases). This CDR3 has 22 amino acids. V dropped 5 bases and J dropped 4 bases, with 36 bases sitting between them. Germline CDR1 reads LNHNV; CDR2 reads YYDKDF (reference sequence). The CDR3 nucleotides are TGTGCCACCAGCTCCGGGGCTGGGGATTACAGCGGGTCCTCCACCTATTACAATGAGCAGTTCTTC. Its protein is CATSSGAGDYSGSSTYYNEQFF.

This clonotype has just one count. This rearrangement joins TRBV5-1 to TRBJ1-1; D gene unclear. Germline assignment: CDR1 SGHRS and CDR2 YFSETQ. CDR3 size: 13 residues. The ends were cut back, 5 bases at V and 3 bases at J, with 11 bases in the middle. The DNA for the CDR3 is TGCGCCAGCAGTCCGGGGATGGACACTGAAGCTTTCTTT. Amino acid sequence: CASSPGMDTEAFF.

This clonotype has at least ten counts. The DNA for the CDR3 is TGTGCCAGCATCGTAGGCCCCAGGGACACCGGGGAGCTGTTTTTT. It translates to CASIVGPRDTGELFF. The rearrangement links TRBV11-2 to TRBJ2-2; D is possibly TRBD1 (5 bases). The CDR3 runs to 15 residues. The germline V and J ends were trimmed by 7 bases and 3 bases, with 15 bases remaining between them. Germline lookup yields CDR1 SGHAT and CDR2 FQNNGV.

At least ten counts were recorded for this clonotype. This chain uses TRBV24-1 with TRBJ1-5, with 7 bases lining up with TRBD1. The V and J ends lost 2 bases and 1 base, in that order; junction bases with no gene match: 4. CDR3 size: 16 residues. Germline V gene lookup returns CDR1 KGHDR and CDR2 SFDVKD. The CDR3: CATSDSTGKSNQPQHF. CDR3 DNA sequence: TGTGCCACCAGTGATTCGACAGGGAAGAGCAATCAGCCCCAGCATTTT.

This clonotype was observed many times. The chain couples TRBV28 to TRBJ1-3, with no clear D. The length of the CDR3 is 15 residues. Between the trimmed V and J ends, which lost 3 bases and 0 bases, there was a span of 9 bases. The germline V gene has CDR1 MDHEN and CDR2 SYDVKM. This CDR3 reads CASSFLGYSGNTIYF. The DNA of the CDR3 is TGTGCCAGCAGTTTCCTGGGGTACTCTGGAAACACCATATATTTT.

The CDR3 is CAISEPRTSGRATYEQYF. The CDR3 DNA reads as TGTGCCATCAGTGAGCCCAGGACTAGCGGGAGGGCCACCTACGAGCAGTACTTC. The genes are TRBV10-3 and TRBJ2-7; 15 bases align to TRBD2. After removal of 2 bases from V and 2 bases from J, the junction contained 7 bases not matched to a gene. The CDR3 runs 18 residues. CDR1 is ENHRY, CDR2 SYGVKD, per germline.

This clonotype was seen just once. The chain uses TRBV30 and TRBJ1-1, with D tentatively TRBD1 (5 bases). The V gene's germline CDR1 is GTSNPN and CDR2 SVGIG (reference sequence). V lost 2 bases, J lost 1 base, and 11 bases lay in between. The CDR3 has 14 amino acids. For the CDR3, the DNA is TGTGCCTGGAGTAGGGGTTGGGCGAACACTGAAGCTTTCTTT. Translating gives CAWSRGWANTEAFF.

This clonotype was counted a few times. The chain carries TRBV3-1 and TRBJ1-2; D may be TRBD1 (5 bases). Trimming took 5 bases from V and 4 from J, leaving 17 bases between them. The CDR3 loop spans 15 amino acids. Germline V gives CDR1 LGHDT, CDR2 YNNKEL (reference sequence). As DNA, the CDR3 is TGTGCCAGCAGCACCACCAGCGGGGGGGGCTATGGCTACACCTTC. Translated: CASSTTSGGGYGYTF. The variable domain in full, completed from reference TRBV3-1 and TRBJ1-2, reads DTAVSQTPKYLVTQMGNDKSIKCEQNLGHDTMYWYKQDSKKFLKIMFSYNNKELIINETVPNRFSPKSPDKAHLNLHINSLELGDSAVYFCASSTTSGGGYGYTFGSGTRLTVV.

The rearrangement links TRBV24-1 to TRBJ1-5; D unclear. The germline gives CDR1 KGHDR, CDR2 SFDVKD. Between the trimmed V and J ends, which lost 0 bases and 7 bases, there was a span of 3 bases. The CDR3 is 12 residues long. As DNA, the CDR3 is TGTGCCACCAGTGATTTGGGGCAGCCCCAGCATTTT. Its translation is CATSDLGQPQHF.

This clonotype was counted ten times or more. The V call is TRBV13, the J call TRBJ2-7; TRBD2 aligns across 9 bases. This CDR3 is built from 15 residues. Germline-derived CDR1 and CDR2 are PRHDT and FYEKMQ (reference sequence). J was trimmed by 4 bases and V by 5 bases; bases with no gene match: 9. Here the CDR3 reads CASSNGRGGAYEQYF. The CDR3 DNA reads as TGTGCCAGCAGCAATGGGCGGGGGGGCGCTTACGAGCAGTACTTC.

V usage is TRBV5-1 and J usage is TRBJ2-6; D may be TRBD2 (6 bases). V lost 0 bases and J lost 0, with 13 bases in between. The V gene's germline CDR1 is SGHRS and CDR2 YFSETQ. The CDR3 contains 18 residues. The CDR3 sequence: CASSLDYAGLSGANVLTF. The CDR3 DNA is TGCGCCAGCAGCTTGGATTATGCGGGGCTCTCTGGGGCCAACGTCCTGACTTTC. The full variable domain, its missing parts supplied by reference TRBV5-1 and TRBJ2-6, is KAGVTQTPRYLIKTRGQQVTLSCSPISGHRSVSWYQQTPGQGLQFLFEYFSETQRNKGNFPGRFSGRQFSNSRSEMNVSTLELGDSALYLCASSLDYAGLSGANVLTFGAGSRLTVL.

This clonotype has at least ten counts. The CDR3, as DNA: TGTGCCAGCAGTCGTGGACAGGGGGGATATGGCTACACCTTC. Amino acids: CASSRGQGGYGYTF. This chain connects TRBV28 to TRBJ1-2, with 10 bases identical to TRBD1. Germline values: CDR1 MDHEN, CDR2 SYDVKM. The V and J ends lost 5 bases and 5 bases, in that order; junction bases with no gene match: 5. The CDR3 is made up of 14 amino acids.